A single sample is the source of the 8 T cell receptor beta chains below, sequenced in a study of graft-versus-host responses after intestinal transplantation. Antigens for these TCRs are unknown. TCRdb's copy holds only in-frame clones and misses some; the assay was immunoSEQ multiplex PCR. The sample carries over 100,000 clones, about 93% recorded once. This specimen consisted of unstimulated CD4+ T cells sorted from spleen or lymph node cells, obtained before intestinal transplant. These TCRs come from a human donor who received an intestinal transplant.

The chain's CDR3 is CASSVGGLAGDYEQYF. The CDR3 coding sequence is TGTGCCAGCAGCGTAGGAGGTCTAGCGGGAGACTACGAGCAGTACTTC. This chain connects TRBV9 to TRBJ2-7, with TRBD2 matching over 10 bases. Germline CDR1 and CDR2: SGDLS and YYNGEE. The CDR3 has 16 residues. The junction had 6 bases not matched to a gene; V was cut back by 0 bases and J by 3 bases.

This chain uses TRBV18 with TRBJ2-5; 8 nucleotides align to TRBD2. This CDR3 contains 15 residues. Germline V gene lookup returns CDR1 KGHSH and CDR2 LQKENI. Germline trimming cut 6 bases from V and 1 base from J; bases unmatched to any gene: 7. The CDR3 DNA reads TGTGCCAGCTCCAAGCGGGAGTCTTCCCAAGAGACCCAGTACTTC. Translation: CASSKRESSQETQYF.

This clone was observed a handful of times. The chain recombines TRBV19 with TRBJ1-3, with D perhaps matching TRBD1 (5 bases). The V end lost 4 bases, the J end lost 4 bases, and 11 bases lay between the germline ends. The V gene's germline CDR1 is LNHDA and CDR2 SQIVND (reference sequence). This CDR3 is 14 amino acids long. CDR3 protein: CASSRMGVGNTIYF. CDR3 DNA sequence: TGTGCCAGTAGTAGGATGGGGGTCGGAAACACCATATATTTT.

The genes are TRBV5-1 and TRBJ2-7; D is unresolved. Germline V gene data show CDR1 as SGHRS and CDR2 as YFSETQ. Trimming left V 0 bases short and J 3 bases short, with 13 bases between. This CDR3 has 15 residues. CDR3 nucleotide sequence: TGCGCCAGCAGCTTGGTAGGTGATGGTAACTACGAGCAGTACTTC. The encoded protein is CASSLVGDGNYEQYF.

This clone appeared a single time. This rearrangement joins TRBV5-8 to TRBJ1-5; perhaps TRBD1 as D (5 bases). Germline lookup yields CDR1 SGHTS and CDR2 YDEGEE. V lost 4 bases and J lost 2, with 25 bases in between. The CDR3 spans 19 residues. The CDR3 nucleotides read TGTGCCAGCAGCGGGGGGTTCTTTACGCTGTCGCCGGGCAATCAGCCCCAGCATTTT. Its protein is CASSGGFFTLSPGNQPQHF.

The chain links TRBV7-3 to TRBJ2-1; no clear D gene. Germline CDR1 and CDR2: SGHTA and FQGTGA. The CDR3 has 10 residues. Trimming removed 7 bases from V and 13 bases from J, with 11 bases in between. The CDR3 protein is CASIPLKQFF. CDR3 bases: TGTGCCAGCATACCACTAAAACAGTTCTTC. Filled out from reference TRBV7-3 and TRBJ2-1, the complete variable domain reads GAGVSQTPSNKVTEKGKYVELRCDPISGHTALYWYRQSLGQGPEFLIYFQGTGAADDSGLPNDRFFAVRPEGSVSTLKIQRTERGDSAVYLCASIPLKQFFGPGTRLTVL.

The rearrangement links TRBV6-5 to TRBJ2-7; maybe TRBD1 (6 bases). Between the trimmed V and J ends, which lost 7 bases and 8 bases, there was a span of 15 bases. The CDR3 length is 12 residues. CDR1 MNHEY and CDR2 SVGAGI come from the germline V gene. Written as DNA, the CDR3 is TGTGCCAGCAACCCCCCCAGGGGACAGCAGTACTTC. As protein: CASNPPRGQQYF.

The chain employs TRBV5-1 and TRBJ1-3, with 10 bases that match TRBD1. This CDR3 has 17 amino acids. V shed 2 bases, J shed 0 bases, and the junction held 5 bases outside the gene matches. Germline values: CDR1 SGHRS, CDR2 YFSETQ. In DNA, the CDR3 is TGCGCCAGCAGCTTCGGGACAGGGGCTAGCTCTGGAAACACCATATATTTT. Translating it yields CASSFGTGASSGNTIYF. Filled out from reference TRBV5-1 and TRBJ1-3, the complete variable domain reads KAGVTQTPRYLIKTRGQQVTLSCSPISGHRSVSWYQQTPGQGLQFLFEYFSETQRNKGNFPGRFSGRQFSNSRSEMNVSTLELGDSALYLCASSFGTGASSGNTIYFGEGSWLTVV.